This TCR beta chain was sequenced during a study of tumor and adjacent non-tumor tissue in lung cancer. The V end lost 0 bases, the J end lost 6 bases, and 12 bases lay between the germline ends. Germline V gene sequence: CDR1 DFQATT, CDR2 SNEGSKA (reference sequence). The CDR3 runs to 13 residues. No cell sorting was done before RNA was extracted from the tissue. About this clonotype itself: A much larger clonotype is one base distant, so this may be a read error.

TCRbeta libraries were built with three rounds of nested PCR, modified from ARM-PCR. A single record per CDR3 protein comes from TCRdb applying MiXCR to the multiplex PCR reads. The sample shows 75,000 to 100,000 distinct CDR3 sequences, just over 65% of them seen only once. The genes are TRBV20-1 and TRBJ2-7; D is uncertain. The sequence derives from a man aged 55 to 70 with non-small cell lung cancer. Input material: lung tumor tissue. CDR3 coding DNA: TGCAGTGCTAGAGAAGCCAGTTACGTCGAGCAGTACTTC. Translating it yields CSAREASYVEQYF.